The 18 T cell receptor beta chains below were found in one sample sequenced in a study of blood T cell repertoires in COVID-19. TCRdb keeps only in-frame clones here, not all; method: immunoSEQ multiplex PCR. Of about 110,000 clones in the sample, 88% were seen once. The specimen was peripheral blood. The receptor source for this set is a human donor in a cohort sampled during active COVID-19.

The gene calls are TRBV15 and TRBJ2-1; 8 nucleotides align to TRBD2. Germline values: CDR1 LNHNV, CDR2 YYDKDF (reference sequence). CDR3 size: 18 residues. The junction had 23 bases not matched to a gene; V was cut back by 8 bases and J by 8 bases. In nucleotides, the CDR3 is TGTGCCACCCGTACCCAGCGGGTAGCGGGGCCTGGCGGTGATGAGCAGTTCTTC. It specifies CATRTQRVAGPGGDEQFF. Variable domain in full (rest from reference TRBV15 and TRBJ2-1): DAMVIQNPRYQVTQFGKPVTLSCSQTLNHNVMYWYQQKSSQAPKLLFHYYDKDFNNEADTPDNFQSRRPNTSFCFLDIRSPGLGDTAMYLCATRTQRVAGPGGDEQFFGPGTRLTVL.

This clone occurred once. This chain uses TRBV18 with TRBJ1-6, with no clear D. The CDR3 loop spans 14 amino acids. Trimming stripped 6 bases from V and 2 bases from J, with 8 bases between. Germline V gene data show CDR1 as KGHSH and CDR2 as LQKENI. The CDR3 is CASSSGTYNSPLHF. CDR3 in DNA: TGTGCCAGCTCGTCCGGGACCTATAATTCACCCCTCCACTTT.

A note on this clone: The junction departs from germline at one end; a sequencing error may be responsible. The chain combines TRBV7-7 with TRBJ2-2; 12 nucleotides line up with TRBD2. Germline CDR1 reads SSHAT; CDR2 reads FNYEAQ (reference sequence). CDR3 size: 15 residues. CDR3 DNA sequence: TGTGCTAGCAGCGCGACTAGCGGGGGCATCGGGGAGCTGTTTTTT. This gives the protein CASSATSGGIGELFF.

The CDR3 protein is CASSEQATVNTEAFF. For the CDR3, the DNA is TGTGCCAGCAGTGAACAGGCCACTGTGAACACTGAAGCTTTCTTT. The V call is TRBV6-1, the J call TRBJ1-1, with D hard to call. This CDR3 has 15 amino acids. The germline gives CDR1 MNHNS, CDR2 SASEGT. V lost 2 bases to trimming and J lost 0 bases, with 10 bases between them.

The chain joins TRBV5-6 to TRBJ2-1, with TRBD1 matching 8 bases. The germline V gene has CDR1 SGHDT and CDR2 YYEEEE. The CDR3 runs 16 residues. Trimming cost V 1 base and J 1 base; bases outside gene matches: 4. For the CDR3, the DNA is TGTGCCAGCAGCTTGACGACAGGGGTGTCCTACAATGAGCAGTTCTTC. It translates to CASSLTTGVSYNEQFF.

This chain joins TRBV9 and TRBJ2-2, with TRBD2 matching 15 bases. Germline V lookup: CDR1 SGDLS, CDR2 YYNGEE. After removal of 3 bases from V and 4 bases from J, the junction contained 10 bases not matched to a gene. This CDR3 contains 19 residues. The CDR3 nucleotides read TGTGCCAGCAGCGCTGCCCCGGGACTAGCGGGAGGAGGCACCGGGGAGCTGTTTTTT. This sequence encodes CASSAAPGLAGGGTGELFF.

V and J are TRBV7-9 and TRBJ2-6; 7 nucleotides match TRBD2. The V gene's germline CDR1 is SEHNR and CDR2 FQNEAQ (reference sequence). The CDR3 runs 18 residues. With 3 bases clipped from V and 0 bases from J, the junction kept 8 bases outside the gene matches. The chain's CDR3 is CASSLSRAGVSGANVLTF. CDR3 bases: TGTGCCAGCAGCTTGAGCAGGGCGGGAGTCTCTGGGGCCAACGTCCTGACTTTC.

The chain couples TRBV11-2 to TRBJ1-1; a possible D gene is TRBD1 (5 bases). With 8 bases removed from V and 2 bases from J, the gap between germline ends came to 18 bases. Germline V gene data show CDR1 as SGHAT and CDR2 as FQNNGV. The CDR3 totals 15 residues. This CDR3 is CASGDWRGKNTEAFF. CDR3 nucleotide sequence: TGTGCCAGCGGCGATTGGCGGGGGAAAAACACTGAAGCTTTCTTT.

The genes are TRBV28 and TRBJ1-5, with TRBD1 matching over 7 bases. CDR1 and CDR2 from the germline V gene are MDHEN and SYDVKM. The V and J ends lost 3 bases and 4 bases, in that order; junction bases with no gene match: 6. The CDR3 is made up of 15 amino acids. CDR3 DNA sequence: TGTGCCAGCAGTTTCACAGGGGCTAGGAATCAGCCCCAGCATTTT. The encoded protein is CASSFTGARNQPQHF.

This clone was found once. The chain combines TRBV5-1 with TRBJ2-2; 9 bases match TRBD1. Germline V gene lookup returns CDR1 SGHRS and CDR2 YFSETQ. The CDR3 sequence is 15 residues long. V lost 4 bases, J lost 6 bases, and 7 bases stayed unmatched. DNA for the CDR3: TGCGCCAGCAGCCTCGGACAGGGGAGGGCCGGGGAGCTGTTTTTT. This gives the protein CASSLGQGRAGELFF.

This rearrangement joins TRBV7-9 to TRBJ1-1, with TRBD1 matching 7 bases. Germline CDR1 SEHNR, CDR2 FQNEAQ (reference sequence). The CDR3 extends over 15 amino acids. Losses at the gene ends were 5 bases for V and 1 base for J; bases not matched to a gene: 7. This chain's CDR3 is CASSLGDRKNTEAFF. The CDR3 DNA reads as TGTGCCAGCAGCCTAGGGGACAGAAAGAACACTGAAGCTTTCTTT.

The V gene is TRBV6-5, the J gene TRBJ1-6; TRBD1 matches at 8 bases. This CDR3 comprises 14 residues. V lost 6 bases, J lost 7 bases, and 5 bases stayed unmatched. Looked up from germline, CDR1 is MNHEY and CDR2 is SVGAGI. The CDR3 region has the DNA TGTGCCAGCAGCAGACAGGGGATGAATTCACCCCTCCACTTT. Amino acid sequence: CASSRQGMNSPLHF.

V is TRBV6-6 and J is TRBJ2-1, with a weak D call TRBD2 (7 bases). V was trimmed by 6 bases and J by 12 bases, leaving 18 bases between them. This CDR3 has 13 residues. Germline V gives CDR1 MNHNY, CDR2 SVGAGI (reference sequence). Written as DNA, the CDR3 is TGTGCCAGCAGAGGGGGTAGCGGGTACGGGCAGTTCTTC. The encoded protein is CASRGGSGYGQFF.

The chain recombines TRBV6-5 with TRBJ2-3, with D perhaps TRBD2 (5 bases). V lost 0 bases, J lost 0 bases, and 7 bases lay in between. This CDR3 region has 15 residues. Germline values: CDR1 MNHEY, CDR2 SVGAGI. Written as DNA, the CDR3 is TGTGCCAGCAGTTACTCTAGCGTGAGCACAGATACGCAGTATTTT. It yields the protein CASSYSSVSTDTQYF.

The chain uses TRBV4-1 and TRBJ2-1; D is perhaps TRBD2 (5 bases). The CDR3 consists of 15 residues. V was shortened by 1 base and J by 3 bases, with 10 bases between the two germline ends. The germline V gene has CDR1 MGHRA and CDR2 YSYEKL. CDR3 region: CASSQAESGYNEQFF. CDR3 sequence (DNA): TGCGCCAGCAGCCAAGCAGAAAGCGGCTACAATGAGCAGTTCTTC.

This clone showed up just once. V gene TRBV4-1 combines with J gene TRBJ2-2; maybe TRBD1 (6 bases). Deletions cut 0 bases from V and 0 bases from J, with 8 bases between. The germline V gene has CDR1 MGHRA and CDR2 YSYEKL. The CDR3 has 16 residues. CDR3 DNA sequence: TGCGCCAGCAGCCAAGAGCACAGGGCGAACACCGGGGAGCTGTTTTTT. Its translation is CASSQEHRANTGELFF.

The chain has TRBV19 and TRBJ2-1, with TRBD2 identical over 7 bases. Looked up from germline, CDR1 is LNHDA and CDR2 is SQIVND (reference sequence). V shed 0 bases and J 3 bases; nucleotides not matched to a gene: 5. The CDR3 sequence is 16 residues long. CDR3 in amino acids: CASSIDSGVYYNEQFF. CDR3 nucleotide sequence: TGTGCCAGTAGTATAGACAGCGGGGTCTACTACAATGAGCAGTTCTTC. Filled out from reference TRBV19 and TRBJ2-1, the complete variable domain reads DGGITQSPKYLFRKEGQNVTLSCEQNLNHDAMYWYRQDPGQGLRLIYYSQIVNDFQKGDIAEGYSVSREKKESFPLTVTSAQKNPTAFYLCASSIDSGVYYNEQFFGPGTRLTVL.

The V and J genes are TRBV10-3 and TRBJ1-1; D remains ambiguous. Germline CDR1 and CDR2: ENHRY and SYGVKD. The CDR3 runs to 11 residues. The ends were cut back, 5 bases at V and 4 bases at J, with 5 bases in the middle. The CDR3 here is CAISPGTEAFF. CDR3 DNA sequence: TGTGCCATCAGTCCGGGCACTGAAGCTTTCTTT.